These 17 T cell receptor beta chains share one sample of origin, sequenced in a study of T cells in Graves' hyperthyroidism and ophthalmopathy. What was amplified from RNA transcripts were TCR beta CDR3 regions. HTBI primers drove first-round RT-PCR of the TCR CDR3. A single record per CDR3 protein comes from TCRdb applying MiXCR to the multiplex PCR reads. This sample carries around 540,000 distinct CDR3 sequences, more than 15% of them seen once, and the ten largest clones take roughly 29%. The sample was blood. Receptor source: a woman under 40 with Graves' ophthalmopathy.

This clonotype has only a few counts. The rearrangement links TRBV7-2 to TRBJ2-7; maybe TRBD2 (6 bases). Germline V gene lookup returns CDR1 SGHTA and CDR2 FQGNSA. This CDR3 is built from 15 residues. V was cut by 5 bases and J by 0 bases, with 14 bases left in between. The CDR3 DNA sequence: TGTGCCAGCAGCCCACGACGGGGAGGCTCCTACGAGCAGTACTTC. It encodes CASSPRRGGSYEQYF.

Ten or more counts support this clonotype. The genes are TRBV14 and TRBJ2-1, with D perhaps being TRBD1 or TRBD2 (5 bases each). From germline, CDR1 is SGHDN and CDR2 FVKESK. V was pared by 0 bases and J by 8 bases, with 14 bases between. CDR3 length equals 15 residues. CDR3 sequence: CASSQDWPMGDEQFF. Written as DNA, the CDR3 is TGTGCCAGCAGCCAAGATTGGCCCATGGGGGATGAGCAGTTCTTC.

This clonotype has a handful of counts. The chain carries TRBV6-2 or TRBV6-3 and TRBJ2-7, with D possibly TRBD2 on 6 matching bases. In germline, CDR1 is MNHEY, CDR2 SVGEGT. V was cut by 5 bases and J by 3 bases, with 8 bases left in between. The CDR3 length is 12 residues. Written as DNA, the CDR3 is TGTGCCAGCAGTGGGGGGATCTACGAGCAGTACTTC. It translates to CASSGGIYEQYF.

The CDR3 region is CAIGPGGKGGEQYF. The CDR3 nucleotides are TGTGCCATAGGCCCGGGGGGAAAAGGAGGGGAGCAGTACTTC. The rearrangement links TRBV6-1 to TRBJ2-7; 7 nucleotides match TRBD2. The CDR3 has 14 residues. Germline CDR1 MNHNS, CDR2 SASEGT. V lost 10 bases to trimming and J lost 7 bases; unmatched junction nucleotides: 16.

This clonotype has at least ten counts. The chain is built from TRBV5-6 and TRBJ2-5; TRBD2 aligns across 14 bases. The CDR3 length is 16 residues. The V gene's germline CDR1 is SGHDT and CDR2 YYEEEE. Germline trimming cut 2 bases from V and 5 bases from J; bases unmatched to any gene: 5. The CDR3 coding sequence is TGTGCCAGCAGCTTACCGGGACTAGCGGGAGTGGAGACCCAGTACTTC. Amino acid sequence: CASSLPGLAGVETQYF.

This clonotype was found many times. The chain combines TRBV28 with TRBJ2-1; D is unresolved. CDR1 and CDR2 (germline): MDHEN, SYDVKM. This CDR3 comprises 11 residues. The V and J ends lost 6 bases and 10 bases respectively, with 10 bases between them. CDR3 nucleotides: TGTGCCAGCAGCCCACATCGGGAGCAGTTCTTC. Translated, it gives CASSPHREQFF.

The table lists this clonotype with many counts. The gene calls are TRBV10-3 and TRBJ2-1, with TRBD1 as a possible D gene (6 bases). This CDR3 contains 14 residues. V was shortened by 6 bases and J by 5 bases, with 14 bases between the two germline ends. The germline V gene encodes CDR1 ENHRY and CDR2 SYGVKD. CDR3 region: CAISVRQGNNEQFF. DNA for the CDR3: TGTGCCATCAGCGTACGGCAGGGGAACAATGAGCAGTTCTTC.

The sample holds many counts of this clonotype. A junction boundary mismatches the germline segment, possibly from a read error. This chain links TRBV11-2 with TRBJ2-1; 10 bases align to TRBD2. Germline V gene sequence: CDR1 SGHAT, CDR2 FQNNGV. The CDR3 spans 14 residues. CDR3 nucleotide sequence: TGTGCCAGCACCTTAGCGGGAGGTTTCAATGAGCAGTTCTTC. Residues: CASTLAGGFNEQFF. Full variable domain (remainder filled in from reference TRBV11-2 and TRBJ2-1): EAGVAQSPRYKIIEKRQSVAFWCNPISGHATLYWYQQILGQGPKLLIQFQNNGVVDDSQLPKDRFSAERLKGVDSTLKIQPAKLEDSAVYLCASTLAGGFNEQFFGPGTRLTVL.

This clonotype turned up a few times. The chain couples TRBV12-3 or TRBV12-4 to TRBJ2-2, with D unclear. V lost 3 bases and J lost 13, with 12 bases in between. The CDR3 length is 12 residues. In nucleotides, the CDR3 is TGTGCCAGCAGTTTCGAAGGCGTGGGGCTGTTTTTT. Amino acid sequence: CASSFEGVGLFF.

This clonotype was observed a handful of times. The rearrangement uses TRBV7-9 and TRBJ2-4, with 9 bases that match TRBD1. Germline V gene lookup returns CDR1 SEHNR and CDR2 FQNEAQ (reference sequence). Trimming took 5 bases from V and 5 from J; bases not matched to a gene: 4. CDR3 size: 14 residues. CDR3 sequence: CASSPRTGENIQYF. The CDR3 DNA reads TGTGCCAGCAGCCCTAGGACAGGGGAAAACATTCAGTACTTC.

The sample holds many counts of this clonotype. The rearrangement joins TRBV2 to TRBJ2-3; 11 bases fit TRBD2. The CDR3 consists of 19 residues. With 4 bases clipped from V and 0 bases from J, the junction kept 12 bases outside the gene matches. The germline V gene encodes CDR1 SNHLY and CDR2 FYNNEI. DNA of the CDR3: TGTGCCAGCAGTGGACTTAGCGGGGGGGTGTGGACCAGCACAGATACGCAGTATTTT. Translation: CASSGLSGGVWTSTDTQYF.

This clonotype was observed a handful of times. The V gene is TRBV5-6, the J gene TRBJ2-3; D tentatively reads TRBD1 or TRBD2 (5 bases each). Germline CDR1 SGHDT, CDR2 YYEEEE. V lost 0 bases to trimming and J lost 9 bases, with 14 bases between them. The CDR3 loop spans 14 amino acids. Written as DNA, the CDR3 is TGTGCCAGCAGCTTGGATGAGGTGAGGGACACGCAGTATTTT. Its protein product is CASSLDEVRDTQYF.

This clonotype was seen at least ten times. The rearrangement links TRBV28 to TRBJ2-2; perhaps D is TRBD1 or TRBD2 (6 bases each). V gave up 8 bases and J gave up 5 bases, with 15 bases separating them. The CDR3 runs to 14 residues. CDR1 is MDHEN and CDR2 is SYDVKM in the germline V gene. The CDR3 bases are TGTGCCAGCGTTTGGGGGGCGAGGACCGGGGAGCTGTTTTTT. As protein: CASVWGARTGELFF.

At least ten counts were recorded for this clonotype. This chain uses TRBV6-1 with TRBJ2-5; no reliable D call. Trimming removed 6 bases at V and 4 bases at J, with 6 bases between. The length of the CDR3 is 11 residues. Germline CDR1 is MNHNS and CDR2 is SASEGT. The CDR3 is CASRDRETQYF. For the CDR3, the DNA is TGTGCCAGCAGGGATAGAGAGACCCAGTACTTC.

This clonotype showed up many times. CDR3 bases: TGCAGTGCTAGGATGATAGGAACCTACGAGCAGTACTTC. It specifies CSARMIGTYEQYF. The chain employs TRBV20-1 and TRBJ2-7; D is unresolved. CDR1 is DFQATT and CDR2 is SNEGSKA in the germline V gene (reference sequence). V was clipped by 3 bases and J by 2 bases, with 11 bases between them. This CDR3 has 13 residues.

This clonotype was seen ten or more times. The J gene is TRBJ2-5, the V gene TRBV28; D is possibly TRBD1 or TRBD2 (5 bases each). V was clipped by 6 bases and J by 2 bases, with 16 bases between them. CDR3 size: 15 residues. From germline, CDR1 is MDHEN and CDR2 SYDVKM. CDR3 nucleotide sequence: TGTGCCAGCAGCCGAGGGGTCCCTCGACAAGAGACCCAGTACTTC. Amino acids: CASSRGVPRQETQYF.

This clonotype showed up many times. The chain's CDR3 is CASSSDLEWLADNEQFF. CDR3 sequence (DNA): TGTGCCAGCAGCTCCGACTTGGAATGGCTAGCCGATAATGAGCAGTTCTTC. This chain links TRBV28 with TRBJ2-1, with a tentative D call TRBD2 (5 bases). V dropped 6 bases and J dropped 7 bases, with 25 bases sitting between them. CDR3 length: 17 amino acids. Germline CDR1 reads MDHEN; CDR2 reads SYDVKM.